These 25 T cell receptor beta chains came from one sample sequenced in a study of T cells in Graves' hyperthyroidism and ophthalmopathy. Template material for amplifying TCR beta CDR3 regions consisted of RNA transcripts. The TCR CDR3 was amplified in a first-round RT-PCR using the HTBI primer set. TCRdb reprocessed the multiplex PCR reads with MiXCR, giving one entry per CDR3 protein. The sample contains around 350,000 distinct CDR3 sequences, 15% to 20% of which appear only once. Sequences were obtained from blood. These receptors came from a woman aged 18 to 35 with Graves' hyperthyroidism.

The chain couples TRBV2 to TRBJ2-5, with TRBD2 as a possible D gene (6 bases). The CDR3 loop spans 12 amino acids. CDR1 SNHLY and CDR2 FYNNEI come from the germline V gene. V lost 7 bases, J lost 5 bases, and 11 bases lay in between. DNA of the CDR3: TGTGCCAGCACTCGGGACTCGGAGACCCAGTACTTC. This sequence encodes CASTRDSETQYF.

The sample holds many counts of this clonotype. The chain joins TRBV5-1 to TRBJ2-7; TRBD1 might be the D (5 bases). This CDR3 spans 14 amino acids. Germline lookup yields CDR1 SGHRS and CDR2 YFSETQ. V was pared by 5 bases and J by 3 bases, with 15 bases between. CDR3 amino acids: CASRAHTGNYEQYF. In DNA, the CDR3 is TGCGCCAGCAGGGCCCACACAGGAAACTACGAGCAGTACTTC.

In this sample, this clonotype turned up many times. The CDR3 protein is CASRGKTGGNTEAFF. CDR3 DNA sequence: TGTGCCAGCAGGGGTAAGACAGGAGGTAACACTGAAGCTTTCTTT. The chain uses TRBV12-3 or TRBV12-4 and TRBJ1-1; a possible D gene is TRBD1 (6 bases). The CDR3 has 15 residues. V gave up 6 bases and J gave up 2 bases, with 16 bases separating them.

This clonotype was seen many times. This rearrangement joins TRBV20-1 to TRBJ2-5, with a tentative D call TRBD1 (6 bases). V lost 4 bases to trimming and J lost 5 bases, with 14 bases between them. CDR3 size: 13 residues. Germline lookup yields CDR1 DFQATT and CDR2 SNEGSKA (reference sequence). The DNA for the CDR3 is TGCAGTGCTACAAGACAGGATCCCGAGACCCAGTACTTC. Its translation: CSATRQDPETQYF.

This clonotype was seen a few times. J is TRBJ1-1 and V is TRBV3-1; D is unresolved. Trimming removed 1 base at V and 12 bases at J, with 15 bases between. Germline loops: CDR1 LGHDT, CDR2 YNNKEL (reference sequence). CDR3 size: 13 residues. The CDR3 DNA reads as TGTGCCAGCAGCCAAGCTCGGGAGGGAGGAACTTTCTTT. This encodes CASSQAREGGTFF.

This clonotype has ten or more counts. The CDR3 is CASSGASTATYEQYF. CDR3 nucleotide sequence: TGTGCCAGCAGTGGGGCCAGCACAGCAACCTACGAGCAGTACTTC. V and J are TRBV2 and TRBJ2-7; no clear D gene. Trimming left V 4 bases short and J 2 bases short, with 15 bases between. CDR1 and CDR2 (germline): SNHLY, FYNNEI. The CDR3 covers 15 residues.

In its sample, this clonotype was seen many times. The chain employs TRBV6-1 and TRBJ2-5; the match to TRBD2 covers 15 bases. Germline V gene sequence: CDR1 MNHNS, CDR2 SASEGT. V was clipped by 8 bases and J by 2 bases; unmatched bases: 3. There are 15 residues in the CDR3. The CDR3 DNA sequence: TGTGCCAGCGGGACTAGCGGGGGGTCTCAAGAGACCCAGTACTTC. As protein: CASGTSGGSQETQYF.

This clonotype has a count of ten or more. CDR3 DNA sequence: TGTGCCAGCAGCCCAGGGACTAGCGGGGGGGCCGGAGAGACCCAGTACTTC. Encoded protein: CASSPGTSGGAGETQYF. This chain joins TRBV9 and TRBJ2-5; 16 nucleotides agree with TRBD2. Germline CDR1 SGDLS, CDR2 YYNGEE. V gave up 4 bases and J gave up 4 bases; unmatched junction bases: 7. CDR3 length: 17 amino acids. The full variable domain, completed using reference TRBV9 and TRBJ2-5, is DSGVTQTPKHLITATGQRVTLRCSPRSGDLSVYWYQQSLDQGLQFLIQYYNGEERAKGNILERFSAQQFPDLHSELNLSSLELGDSALYFCASSPGTSGGAGETQYFGPGTRLLVL.

With regard to this clonotype: This sequence may be a read error, since a much larger clone differs from it by one base. It is likely a read error, because the conserved phenylalanine at the end of the CDR3 is missing. For the CDR3, the DNA is TGTGCCAGCAGATTGGACCAGGGACGGGCTCAGCCCCAGCATGTT. Its protein is CASRLDQGRAQPQHV. The chain employs TRBV6-1 and TRBJ1-5, with D maybe TRBD1 (5 bases). The CDR3 is 15 amino acids. The V gene's germline CDR1 is MNHNS and CDR2 SASEGT. V was clipped by 6 bases and J by 6 bases, with 18 bases between them.

This clonotype has a count of ten or more. This rearrangement joins TRBV7-8 to TRBJ2-7; 7 bases fit TRBD1. The CDR3 extends over 14 amino acids. The germline V gene has CDR1 SGHVS and CDR2 FQNEAQ. The J segment lost 5 bases and the V segment lost 2 bases, leaving 6 bases of the junction unmatched. CDR3 nucleotides: TGTGCCAGCAGCTTATCTACAGGGGCACACGAGCAGTACTTC. The encoded protein is CASSLSTGAHEQYF.

In this sample, this clonotype turned up a few times. V and J are TRBV5-1 and TRBJ2-5; D possibly corresponds to TRBD2 (5 bases). V gave up 0 bases and J gave up 4 bases, with 13 bases separating them. From germline, CDR1 is SGHRS and CDR2 YFSETQ. This CDR3 comprises 15 residues. CDR3 DNA sequence: TGCGCCAGCAGCTTGGTGGGGAGAGACCGAGAGACCCAGTACTTC. Its translation: CASSLVGRDRETQYF. Combining the CDR3 with reference TRBV5-1 and TRBJ2-5 gives the whole variable domain KAGVTQTPRYLIKTRGQQVTLSCSPISGHRSVSWYQQTPGQGLQFLFEYFSETQRNKGNFPGRFSGRQFSNSRSEMNVSTLELGDSALYLCASSLVGRDRETQYFGPGTRLLVL.

This clonotype was observed a handful of times. V is TRBV27 and J is TRBJ1-1; 7 bases are a match to TRBD1. The CDR3 totals 14 residues. The germline V gene encodes CDR1 MNHEY and CDR2 SMNVEV (reference sequence). With 4 bases clipped from V and 4 bases from J, the junction kept 6 bases outside the gene matches. CDR3 coding DNA: TGTGCCAGCAGTTCGCCACAGGGGTTCACTGAAGCTTTCTTT. It specifies CASSSPQGFTEAFF.

CDR3 loop: CASSGPRGRNEQYF. Here the CDR3 DNA reads TGTGCCAGCAGTGGCCCCCGGGGGAGGAACGAGCAGTACTTC. This sequence joins TRBV12-3 or TRBV12-4 and TRBJ2-7, with D perhaps TRBD2 (6 bases). CDR3 size: 14 residues. Trimming removed 5 bases at V and 5 bases at J, with 16 bases between.

V gene TRBV20-1 combines with J gene TRBJ2-7, with D maybe TRBD1 (5 bases). CDR1 DFQATT and CDR2 SNEGSKA come from the germline V gene (reference sequence). Trimming removed 5 bases from V and 3 bases from J, with 17 bases in between. CDR3 length: 14 amino acids. The DNA for the CDR3 is TGCAGTGCTCTTAAGGCGGAGACAGTCTACGAGCAGTACTTC. This translates into CSALKAETVYEQYF.

This clonotype was observed at least ten times. The chain employs TRBV7-3 and TRBJ1-2; the D gene is possibly TRBD1 (5 bases). Germline loops: CDR1 SGHTA, CDR2 FQGTGA. The CDR3 length is 14 residues. Trimming took off 0 bases at V and 6 bases at J, with 11 bases between the two ends. Here the CDR3 DNA reads TGTGCCAGCAGCTTAACGACCGGGGACGATGGCTACACCTTC. Translated: CASSLTTGDDGYTF. Complete variable domain (other parts from reference TRBV7-3 and TRBJ1-2): GAGVSQTPSNKVTEKGKYVELRCDPISGHTALYWYRQSLGQGPEFLIYFQGTGAADDSGLPNDRFFAVRPEGSVSTLKIQRTERGDSAVYLCASSLTTGDDGYTFGSGTRLTVV.

This clonotype was detected many times. The gene calls are TRBV7-9 and TRBJ2-7; 11 positions match TRBD2. V shed 5 bases and J 7 bases; nucleotides not matched to a gene: 10. Germline lookup yields CDR1 SEHNR and CDR2 FQNEAQ (reference sequence). The CDR3 is 15 residues long. The CDR3 nucleotides are TGTGCCAGCAGCCAAACGGGACTAGCGGCCCTGGAGCAGTACTTC. It is translated as CASSQTGLAALEQYF.

This clonotype was found many times. The V and J genes are TRBV11-2 and TRBJ1-5; unclear D gene. CDR1 is SGHAT and CDR2 is FQNNGV in the germline V gene. This CDR3 is built from 12 residues. The germline V and J ends were trimmed by 1 base and 9 bases, with 7 bases remaining between them. The chain's CDR3 is CASSLAVGPQHF. The CDR3 bases are TGTGCCAGCAGCTTAGCAGTCGGGCCCCAGCATTTT.

This clonotype was recorded at least ten times. The genes are TRBV27 and TRBJ1-2; a possible D gene is TRBD1 (5 bases). This CDR3 has 14 residues. Germline V gives CDR1 MNHEY, CDR2 SMNVEV (reference sequence). The V end lost 4 bases, the J end lost 2 bases, and 11 bases lay between the germline ends. The CDR3 here is CASSSIEGNYGYTF. DNA for the CDR3: TGTGCCAGCAGTTCTATTGAGGGGAACTATGGCTACACCTTC.

This clonotype was seen only a few times. The chain carries TRBV5-1 and TRBJ2-6; 10 nucleotides match TRBD1. V lost 0 bases and J lost 0; bases outside the gene matches: 6. This CDR3 spans 19 amino acids. Germline values: CDR1 SGHRS, CDR2 YFSETQ. The DNA for the CDR3 is TGCGCCAGCAGCTTGGCCAGGGGGACAGGGGCCTCTGGGGCCAACGTCCTGACTTTC. It encodes CASSLARGTGASGANVLTF.

The chain uses TRBV6-1 and TRBJ2-7, with 8 nucleotides matching TRBD1. The CDR3 contains 12 residues. Germline assignment: CDR1 MNHNS and CDR2 SASEGT. Unmatched junction bases numbered 3, after V lost 6 bases and J lost 5 bases. The chain's CDR3 is CASRTGDDEQYF. The CDR3 nucleotides read TGTGCCAGCAGGACAGGGGACGACGAGCAGTACTTC.

This clonotype was found many times. The chain is built from TRBV9 and TRBJ2-7, with a possible D match to TRBD1 (6 bases). CDR1 and CDR2 from the germline V gene are SGDLS and YYNGEE. Trimming removed 5 bases at V and 2 bases at J, with 17 bases between. The CDR3 extends over 15 amino acids. DNA for the CDR3: TGTGCCAGCAGTGCATCCGGTCGGGACACCTACGAGCAGTACTTC. Residues: CASSASGRDTYEQYF.

This clonotype was found many times. V gene TRBV20-1 combines with J gene TRBJ2-3; 10 bases agree with TRBD2. The CDR3 is made up of 14 amino acids. The ends lost 6 bases at V and 3 bases at J; junction bases unmatched: 6. From germline, CDR1 is DFQATT and CDR2 SNEGSKA (reference sequence). The CDR3 is CSAVRTSGTDTQYF. The DNA for the CDR3 is TGCAGTGCCGTTCGGACTAGCGGTACAGATACGCAGTATTTT.

This clonotype occurred many times. The rearrangement links TRBV29-1 to TRBJ2-7; 8 bases agree with TRBD1. The CDR3 extends over 13 amino acids. The trim removed 0 bases at V and 5 bases at J, leaving 3 bases unmatched. CDR1 is SQVTM and CDR2 is ANQGSEA in the germline V gene. CDR3 sequence: CSVEEHRGNEQYF. The CDR3 DNA is TGCAGCGTTGAAGAGCACAGGGGGAACGAGCAGTACTTC.

There are a few counts of this clonotype. The junction departs from the called germline gene at one end, perhaps through a read error. V and J are TRBV30 and TRBJ2-6, with D perhaps TRBD1 or TRBD2 (5 bases each). CDR1 and CDR2 (germline): GTSNPN, SVGIG (reference sequence). This CDR3 is 16 amino acids long. CDR3 loop: CAWSLTGLSRANVLTF. The CDR3 nucleotides read TGTGCCTGGAGTTTAACAGGACTCTCTAGGGCCAACGTCCTGACTTTC.

This clonotype was detected ten times or more. This sequence joins TRBV9 and TRBJ2-7; TRBD2 aligns across 9 bases. Germline CDR1 reads SGDLS; CDR2 reads YYNGEE. The CDR3 spans 16 residues. V shed 2 bases, J shed 2 bases, and the junction held 8 bases outside the gene matches. In nucleotides, the CDR3 is TGTGCCAGCAGCGTCCTAGCGGGGAGCCTACCCTACGAGCAGTACTTC. Translated, it gives CASSVLAGSLPYEQYF.